The TCR beta chain under discussion was sequenced for a study of blood T cells in healthy people across ages. Study as a whole: Through template switching, about one barcoded beta molecule was captured per two T cells, as measured in model experiments.

The V gene lost 5 bases and the J gene lost 11 bases, with 15 bases spanning the gap. Germline V gene data show CDR1 as SEHNR and CDR2 as FQNEAQ (reference sequence). CDR3 length: 13 residues. For this clonotype: Its antigen is not known.

Through a sample-barcoded 5' primer and a J-beta primer mix, a second PCR was run for roughly 7 to 12 cycles. Each cDNA molecule, via a template-switch adaptor with 12 random nucleotides, was tagged. Via MiXCR, TCRdb re-called the 5' RACE reads, giving one row per CDR3 protein. The sample lists under 2 million distinct CDR3 sequences, roughly 30% occurring once. Study results and caveats: Any conclusive comparison of naive versus antigen-experienced cells was prevented by using unsorted PBMCs. CMV infection status of these donors was not known.

What was sequenced was blood. The chain is built from TRBV7-9 and TRBJ1-4; D may be TRBD1 (6 bases). The TCR was taken from a woman aged 25 to 45 in good health. The CDR3 here is CASSPPAGDKLFF. In DNA, the CDR3 is TGTGCCAGCAGCCCCCCCGCAGGGGATAAACTGTTTTTT.